This TCR beta chain was sequenced in a study of beta chain features in type 1 diabetes. Findings and limits, study-wide: Across all four CD4+ subsets, people with type 1 diabetes showed modestly shorter TCRB CDR3s.

J was trimmed by 4 bases and V by 5 bases; bases with no gene match: 4. The germline V gene encodes CDR1 SGDLS and CDR2 YYNGEE. This CDR3 comprises 15 residues. One heparinised blood draw averaging about 116 mL was given by each donor. On this clone: The antigen is not known. The same CDR3 is also encoded by other DNA sequences in this sample.

Expressed TCRB transcripts were sequenced because the isolated RNA had all been reverse transcribed beforehand. Only in-frame clones appear in the TCRdb table, and some are missing; sequencing was by immunoSEQ multiplex PCR. This table has 400,000 to 500,000 clones, approximately 14% appearing once. The sequence was obtained from a young man in good health. The chain recombines TRBV9 with TRBJ2-5; 14 bases are shared with TRBD2. The sample was naive CD4+ T cells from blood. The CDR3 DNA reads TGTGCCAGCAGTTTGGGACTAGCGGGAGTAGAGACCCAGTACTTC. This sequence encodes CASSLGLAGVETQYF.